The TCR beta chain described here comes from a study of T cell responses to AZD1222 COVID-19 vaccine. Regarding the study as a whole: Vaccine-associated CD4 TCRs spanned spike, dominant at 160-218 and 743-854. Spike-specific TCR breadth and depth went up after people got two AZD1222 doses. Recipients of AZD1222 seropositive at baseline numbered only 5 to 7. Repertoires were sampled only after the peak T cell response.

Points on this clone: Its antigen is not known.

Some clones are missing from TCRdb's copy, which holds only in-frame ones; the method was immunoSEQ multiplex PCR. The repertoire has more than 25,000 clones, around 86% of them found once; the top ten carry over 1%. V was trimmed by 3 bases and J by 1 base, leaving 15 bases between them. The germline V gene encodes CDR1 MGHRA and CDR2 YSYEKL. The CDR3 length is 16 residues. This clonotype originated in an adult in good health. This sequence joins TRBV4-1 and TRBJ1-1, with D possibly matching TRBD1 (5 bases). The specimen was peripheral blood, collected on day 0 of AZD1222 vaccination. This chain's CDR3 is CASSHLRGGKNTEAFF. The CDR3 DNA is TGCGCCAGCAGCCATCTAAGGGGCGGCAAGAACACTGAAGCTTTCTTT.